These 23 T cell receptor beta chains were sequenced from one sample in a study of shared T cell receptors in the human thymus. The data were produced by immunoSEQ multiplex PCR, yet TCRdb's version contains in-frame clones alone and is incomplete. Here the sample spans 700,000 or so clones, 80% to 90% being singletons. Separately, the same data were catalogued under a study of human thymus T cells.

The sample taken for sequencing was thymocytes. These receptors originate from a girl under two years old with a congenital heart defect.

This chain links TRBV7-9 with TRBJ2-1; 8 positions agree with TRBD1. This CDR3 region has 17 residues. Germline V CDR1 and CDR2: SEHNR, FQNEAQ (reference sequence). The V and J ends lost 4 bases and 6 bases, in that order; junction bases with no gene match: 14. CDR3 loop: CASSSQGPGGMVNEQFF. CDR3 DNA sequence: TGTGCCAGCAGCTCTCAAGGGCCAGGGGGCATGGTCAATGAGCAGTTCTTC. Drawing the rest from reference TRBV7-9 and TRBJ2-1, the complete variable domain is DTGVSQNPRHKITKRGQNVTFRCDPISEHNRLYWYRQTLGQGPEFLTYFQNEAQLEKSRLLSDRFSAERPKGSFSTLEIQRTEQGDSAMYLCASSSQGPGGMVNEQFFGPGTRLTVL.

This clone was seen just once. The chain combines TRBV4-3 with TRBJ2-7, with TRBD2 identical over 14 bases. The CDR3 runs 21 residues. V was pared by 1 base and J by 1 base, with 15 bases of the junction left unmatched. The germline V gene encodes CDR1 LGHNA and CDR2 YSLEER. CDR3 residues: CASSQAPSPGLAGEVSYEQYF. The CDR3 region has the DNA TGCGCCAGCAGCCAAGCACCGTCACCGGGACTAGCGGGGGAAGTTTCCTACGAGCAGTACTTC.

This sequence joins TRBV6-1 and TRBJ2-2; TRBD1 might be the D (6 bases). CDR3 size: 18 residues. Trimming removed 0 bases at V and 2 bases at J, with 16 bases between. CDR1 is MNHNS and CDR2 is SASEGT in the germline V gene. The CDR3 loop reads CASSEAGGAKLNTGELFF. The CDR3 nucleotides are TGTGCCAGCAGTGAAGCAGGGGGAGCGAAACTTAACACCGGGGAGCTGTTTTTT.

This clone was detected only once. The chain combines TRBV5-1 with TRBJ2-1; D possibly corresponds to TRBD2 (6 bases). The CDR3 loop spans 18 amino acids. V lost 1 base and J 0 bases, leaving 17 bases between the germline ends. The germline V gene encodes CDR1 SGHRS and CDR2 YFSETQ. In nucleotides, the CDR3 is TGCGCCAGCAGCTTGACCCGAGAATCGGGGGTCTCCTACAATGAGCAGTTCTTC. Its protein is CASSLTRESGVSYNEQFF.

The genes are TRBV9 and TRBJ2-5; no clear D gene. Germline CDR1 reads SGDLS; CDR2 reads YYNGEE. The V and J ends lost 0 bases and 2 bases respectively, with 11 bases between them. The CDR3 extends over 15 amino acids. CDR3 in amino acids: CASSVGGWQQETQYF. CDR3 nucleotide sequence: TGTGCCAGCAGCGTAGGAGGTTGGCAGCAAGAGACCCAGTACTTC.

J is TRBJ2-5 and V is TRBV4-1; weak D call: TRBD2 (6 bases). This CDR3 region has 17 residues. V lost 6 bases to trimming and J lost 2 bases, with 22 bases between them. CDR1 is MGHRA, CDR2 YSYEKL, per germline. CDR3 sequence (DNA): TGCGCCAGCAGTTCCGAGAGACGCATCGGGAGACAAGAGACCCAGTACTTC. It yields the protein CASSSERRIGRQETQYF.

The CDR3 sequence: CASSDGGGSSYNSPLHF. The DNA of the CDR3 is TGTGCCAGCAGTGACGGCGGGGGTAGCTCCTATAATTCACCCCTCCACTTT. J is TRBJ1-6 and V is TRBV2; a weak D match, TRBD1 (5 bases). Trimming took 3 bases from V and 0 from J, leaving 12 bases between them. This CDR3 comprises 17 residues. Per germline, CDR1 SNHLY and CDR2 FYNNEI.

V and J are TRBV5-6 and TRBJ1-3; no firm D call. The germline V and J ends were trimmed by 0 bases and 0 bases, with 4 bases remaining between them. There are 14 residues in the CDR3. Per germline, CDR1 SGHDT and CDR2 YYEEEE. The CDR3 coding sequence is TGTGCCAGCAGCTTGGACAACTCTGGAAACACCATATATTTT. This gives the protein CASSLDNSGNTIYF.

The chain couples TRBV27 to TRBJ2-1, with D maybe TRBD2 (5 bases). The CDR3 loop spans 17 amino acids. CDR1 is MNHEY, CDR2 SMNVEV, per germline (reference sequence). V shed 3 bases and J shed 7 bases, with 22 bases lying between them. CDR3 residues: CASSFLTTGKSPNEQFF. The DNA of the CDR3 is TGTGCCAGCAGTTTTCTTACCACGGGAAAGTCCCCAAATGAGCAGTTCTTC.

This sequence joins TRBV4-1 and TRBJ1-4, with D possibly being TRBD1 (6 bases). The CDR3 extends over 15 amino acids. Per the germline V gene, CDR1 is MGHRA and CDR2 is YSYEKL. V gave up 2 bases and J gave up 8 bases, with 15 bases separating them. DNA of the CDR3: TGCGCCAGCAGCCAAAGAGGGAGGGGGGGAGAAAAACTGTTTTTT. Its protein product is CASSQRGRGGEKLFF.

V usage is TRBV4-3 and J usage is TRBJ2-3; D ambiguous. This CDR3 comprises 18 residues. Germline assignment: CDR1 LGHNA and CDR2 YSLEER. With 1 base removed from V and 1 base from J, the gap between germline ends came to 18 bases. The DNA of the CDR3 is TGCGCCAGCAGCCAAGCCCCCCCCCTAGGTCCGGGCACAGATACGCAGTATTTT. As protein: CASSQAPPLGPGTDTQYF.

The chain is built from TRBV6-4 and TRBJ1-6; a weak D match, TRBD1 (5 bases). The CDR3 contains 13 residues. Trimming removed 3 bases at V and 10 bases at J, with 10 bases between. Germline CDR1 and CDR2: MRHNA and SNTAGT. The CDR3 loop is CASSEGTFSPLHF. In DNA, the CDR3 is TGTGCCAGCAGTGAGGGGACTTTCTCACCCCTCCACTTT.

The J gene is TRBJ2-7, the V gene TRBV29-1; 8 nucleotides agree with TRBD1. With 1 base clipped from V and 6 bases from J, the junction kept 11 bases outside the gene matches. The CDR3 extends over 15 amino acids. Per the germline V gene, CDR1 is SQVTM and CDR2 is ANQGSEA. This CDR3 is CSVEGFRQQGGEQYF. DNA for the CDR3: TGCAGCGTTGAAGGGTTCCGTCAACAGGGGGGCGAGCAGTACTTC.

This clone has a handful of counts. In DNA form, the CDR3 reads TGTGCCACCAGCAGAGAAAATCGAAACCAACCCCACCGACCCCGGGGCTACGAGCAGTACTTC. It is translated as CATSRENRNQPHRPRGYEQYF. J is TRBJ2-7 and V is TRBV15, with D perhaps matching TRBD2 (5 bases). This CDR3 has 21 amino acids. Germline V gene data show CDR1 as LNHNV and CDR2 as YYDKDF (reference sequence). The ends were cut back, 0 bases at V and 3 bases at J, with 30 bases in the middle.

This chain connects TRBV7-2 to TRBJ1-2, with 8 nucleotides matching TRBD1. This CDR3 has 14 amino acids. V was pared by 4 bases and J by 4 bases, with 5 bases of the junction left unmatched. Per germline, CDR1 SGHTA and CDR2 FQGNSA. CDR3 sequence reads: CASSSGQGFYGYTF. The CDR3 DNA reads TGTGCCAGCAGCTCCGGACAGGGATTCTATGGCTACACCTTC.

The V and J genes are TRBV4-1 and TRBJ2-7; TRBD2 matches 11 bases. From germline, CDR1 is MGHRA and CDR2 YSYEKL. V trimming: 0 bases; J trimming: 4 bases; junction bases outside the gene matches: 11. The CDR3 contains 18 residues. CDR3 coding DNA: TGCGCCAGCAGCCAAGACCCACGCCCGGGACTAGCGGCTTACGAGCAGTACTTC. As protein: CASSQDPRPGLAAYEQYF.

This chain uses TRBV11-3 with TRBJ1-2, with D possibly TRBD1 on 5 matching bases. Germline CDR1 and CDR2: SGHNT and YENEEA. This CDR3 comprises 12 residues. Trimming removed 7 bases from V and 8 bases from J, with 14 bases in between. CDR3 amino acids: CASMGLQTGYTF. The CDR3, as DNA: TGTGCCAGCATGGGGCTTCAAACCGGCTACACCTTC.

CDR3 sequence: CASSCPKVARQGWEAFF. The CDR3 nucleotides read TGTGCCAGCAGTTGCCCCAAAGTCGCCCGACAGGGTTGGGAAGCTTTCTTT. This chain links TRBV28 with TRBJ1-1, with 7 bases matching TRBD1. Unmatched junction bases numbered 19, after V lost 4 bases and J lost 8 bases. CDR3 length: 17 residues. Germline V lookup: CDR1 MDHEN, CDR2 SYDVKM.

The chain links TRBV4-1 to TRBJ1-5, with D unresolved. Deletions cut 0 bases from V and 2 bases from J, with 17 bases between. The V gene's germline CDR1 is MGHRA and CDR2 YSYEKL. The CDR3 has 18 residues. CDR3 protein: CASSQDWTVQWGNQPQHF. CDR3 in DNA: TGCGCCAGCAGCCAAGATTGGACTGTACAGTGGGGCAATCAGCCCCAGCATTTT.

V is TRBV13 and J is TRBJ2-1; 8 bases map to TRBD2. The CDR3 spans 14 residues. Germline-derived CDR1 and CDR2 are PRHDT and FYEKMQ (reference sequence). J was trimmed by 9 bases and V by 3 bases; bases with no gene match: 7. The CDR3 region has the DNA TGTGCCAGCAGCTTGGCGGGGGGAGGGGGTGAGCAGTTCTTC. Translating it yields CASSLAGGGGEQFF.

The chain couples TRBV9 to TRBJ1-3, with a weak D call TRBD1 (5 bases). This CDR3 has 16 residues. Germline V lookup: CDR1 SGDLS, CDR2 YYNGEE. Trimming removed 3 bases at V and 0 bases at J, with 13 bases between. The CDR3 loop reads CASSDIQAPSGNTIYF. Here the CDR3 DNA reads TGTGCCAGCAGCGACATACAGGCCCCCTCTGGAAACACCATATATTTT.

The chain links TRBV7-8 to TRBJ2-7; D might be TRBD2 (6 bases). CDR3 length: 15 amino acids. CDR1 and CDR2 (germline): SGHVS, FQNEAQ. V was trimmed by 0 bases and J by 5 bases, leaving 14 bases between them. The CDR3 DNA reads TGTGCCAGCAGCTTAGCGTGGTTGGGGGGAAACGAGCAGTACTTC. It encodes CASSLAWLGGNEQYF.

The rearrangement links TRBV7-9 to TRBJ1-4; no reliable D call. The V end lost 10 bases, the J end lost 0 bases, and 9 bases lay between the germline ends. The CDR3 has 13 residues. Germline loops: CDR1 SEHNR, CDR2 FQNEAQ (reference sequence). The CDR3 DNA sequence: TGTGCCATCGAGGTCGCAACTAATGAAAAACTGTTTTTT. Encoded protein: CAIEVATNEKLFF.